This T cell receptor (beta chain) appears in the sequencing data of a study of blood T cell repertoires in COVID-19. The CDR3 totals 15 residues. V was pared by 1 base and J by 5 bases, with 14 bases between. Germline CDR1 is MDHEN and CDR2 is SYDVKM. Clones were sequenced by immunoSEQ multiplex PCR, and TCRdb holds only the in-frame ones, with some missing. This sample carries around 100,000 clones, 80% of them seen once, and the ten largest clones take around a third. Sequencing was carried out using peripheral blood. The genes are TRBV28 and TRBJ1-1; D is possibly TRBD1 (6 bases). This TCR was recovered from a man in his sixties or seventies with active or convalescent COVID-19. In nucleotides, the CDR3 is TGTGCCAGCAGTTTATTGGCCAGGGGAGAAACTGAAGCTTTCTTT. This sequence encodes CASSLLARGETEAFF.